These 21 T cell receptor beta chains originate from one sample sequenced in a study of T cell repertoires in ileal Crohn's disease. Some clones are missing from TCRdb's copy, which holds only in-frame ones; the method was immunoSEQ multiplex PCR. The table includes 15,000 or so clones, 85% to 95% detected once. What was sequenced was ileal tissue. The receptors were sampled from an adult with Crohn's disease.

The chain recombines TRBV15 with TRBJ2-3; 11 bases align to TRBD2. With V trimmed by 4 bases and J by 3 bases, 6 bases remained unmatched. The V gene's germline CDR1 is LNHNV and CDR2 YYDKDF (reference sequence). The CDR3 contains 16 residues. The CDR3 loop reads CATSTVAGGRTDTQYF. CDR3 nucleotides: TGTGCCACCAGCACCGTAGCGGGGGGGCGAACAGATACGCAGTATTTT.

V is TRBV5-1 and J is TRBJ1-3, with a weak D call TRBD1 (6 bases). The V gene lost 1 base and the J gene lost 2 bases, with 7 bases spanning the gap. The CDR3 contains 14 residues. Germline CDR1 SGHRS, CDR2 YFSETQ. CDR3 nucleotide sequence: TGCGCCAGCAGCTTGACAGGGACTGGAAACACCATATATTTT. Protein sequence: CASSLTGTGNTIYF.

The chain joins TRBV6-1 to TRBJ1-2; TRBD1 matches at 9 bases. The CDR3 loop spans 13 amino acids. From germline, CDR1 is MNHNS and CDR2 SASEGT. J lost 6 bases, V lost 5 bases, and 4 bases had no gene match. The CDR3 sequence: CASSLRQGDGYTF. CDR3 DNA sequence: TGTGCCAGCAGTCTACGACAGGGGGATGGCTACACCTTC.

The genes are TRBV5-4 and TRBJ1-4; D unresolved. The V end lost 4 bases, the J end lost 1 base, and 5 bases lay between the germline ends. Germline V gene data show CDR1 as SGHNT and CDR2 as YYREEE (reference sequence). The CDR3 contains 13 residues. In nucleotides, the CDR3 is TGTGCCAGCAGCGCGGGAACTAATGAAAAACTGTTTTTT. It codes for CASSAGTNEKLFF.

The rearrangement joins TRBV5-6 to TRBJ2-1, with D perhaps TRBD1 (5 bases). V was pared by 0 bases and J by 8 bases, with 15 bases between. This CDR3 spans 15 amino acids. Germline-derived CDR1 and CDR2 are SGHDT and YYEEEE. The CDR3 DNA follows: TGTGCCAGCAGCTTGGTCCCTTTCAGGGATCATGAGCAGTTCTTC. This codes for CASSLVPFRDHEQFF.

The chain is built from TRBV4-1 and TRBJ2-5, with 16 bases identical to TRBD2. The V gene end was trimmed by 1 base and the J gene end by 5 bases; junction bases not matched to a gene: 4. The germline V gene has CDR1 MGHRA and CDR2 YSYEKL. This CDR3 contains 17 residues. Here the CDR3 reads CASSQAGLAGGRETQYF. The CDR3 DNA follows: TGCGCCAGCAGCCAAGCGGGACTAGCGGGGGGGCGGGAGACCCAGTACTTC.

The V and J genes are TRBV27 and TRBJ2-5, with TRBD1 matching 9 bases. Germline-derived CDR1 and CDR2 are MNHEY and SMNVEV (reference sequence). The J segment lost 6 bases and the V segment lost 5 bases, leaving 16 bases of the junction unmatched. CDR3 length: 17 residues. CDR3 region: CASSRSSRTGDIKTQYF. CDR3 DNA: TGTGCCAGCAGTCGATCCTCTCGGACAGGGGACATAAAGACCCAGTACTTC.

The chain is built from TRBV6-5 and TRBJ1-2, with D unclear. The germline V gene has CDR1 MNHEY and CDR2 SVGAGI. Trimming shortened V by 6 bases and J by 2 bases, and 7 bases separated the two germline ends. This CDR3 has 12 residues. The CDR3 sequence is CASRRLNYGYTF. As DNA, the CDR3 is TGTGCCAGCAGGCGATTGAACTATGGCTACACCTTC.

The chain links TRBV6-1 to TRBJ1-2; 7 nucleotides line up with TRBD1. The CDR3 is made up of 15 amino acids. Germline V gives CDR1 MNHNS, CDR2 SASEGT. V gave up 4 bases and J gave up 8 bases; unmatched junction bases: 13. CDR3 protein: CASSGNRGDLGGYTF. CDR3 coding DNA: TGTGCCAGCAGTGGGAACAGGGGCGACCTAGGGGGCTACACCTTC.

The genes are TRBV29-1 and TRBJ1-1; 7 positions agree with TRBD1. Germline V gives CDR1 SQVTM, CDR2 ANQGSEA. The CDR3 runs to 15 residues. Trimming removed 6 bases from V and 6 bases from J; junction bases left unmatched: 16. CDR3 protein: CSVVDTGDVSSEAFF. The CDR3, as DNA: TGCAGCGTCGTTGATACAGGGGATGTGAGTTCTGAAGCTTTCTTT.

This chain connects TRBV4-2 to TRBJ2-2; 9 nucleotides align to TRBD2. This CDR3 is 19 amino acids long. Losses at the gene ends were 0 bases for V and 3 bases for J; bases not matched to a gene: 11. The germline CDR1 and CDR2 sequences are LGHNA and YNFKEQ. CDR3 sequence (DNA): TGTGCCAGCAGCCAAGAATTATCCATGGCGGGGGGGTACACCGGGGAGCTGTTTTTT. It encodes CASSQELSMAGGYTGELFF.

The chain employs TRBV6-6 and TRBJ1-6, with TRBD1 as a possible D gene (5 bases). Germline V CDR1 and CDR2: MNHNY, SVGAGI (reference sequence). This CDR3 is 15 amino acids long. V was pared by 2 bases and J by 8 bases, with 13 bases between. CDR3 in amino acids: CASSYRTRGDSPLHF. The CDR3 region has the DNA TGTGCCAGCAGTTACCGGACCCGGGGGGATTCACCCCTCCACTTT.

The chain has TRBV9 and TRBJ2-7; 8 positions agree with TRBD1. This CDR3 is 15 amino acids long. CDR1 and CDR2 (germline): SGDLS, YYNGEE. Unmatched junction bases numbered 5, after V lost 0 bases and J lost 3 bases. The CDR3 protein is CASSVAQGAIYEQYF. In DNA, the CDR3 is TGTGCCAGCAGCGTAGCTCAGGGGGCCATCTACGAGCAGTACTTC.

As DNA, the CDR3 is TGTGCCAGCAGTATCGGGACAGGGGGCGAGCAGTACTTC. Translating gives CASSIGTGGEQYF. The chain is built from TRBV27 and TRBJ2-7; the match to TRBD1 covers 11 bases. CDR1 and CDR2 (germline): MNHEY, SMNVEV (reference sequence). V lost 5 bases and J lost 6; bases outside the gene matches: 3. The CDR3 length is 13 residues.

The chain carries TRBV4-3 and TRBJ1-5, with no clear D. This CDR3 contains 12 residues. Germline V lookup: CDR1 LGHNA, CDR2 YSLEER. V lost 8 bases, J lost 3 bases, and 8 bases lay in between. The CDR3 region has the DNA TGCGCCAGCCCGCAGAACAATCAGCCCCAGCATTTT. Its protein is CASPQNNQPQHF.

The chain carries TRBV18 and TRBJ2-5; D may be TRBD2 (6 bases). The J call may be in error: the DNA end matches TRBJ2-7 better. Germline CDR1 is KGHSH and CDR2 is LQKENI. This CDR3 has 13 amino acids. In DNA, the CDR3 is TGTGCCAGCTCACCAACCGGGACTTACGAGCAGTACTTC. Translated, it gives CASSPTGTYEQYF.

The V and J genes are TRBV19 and TRBJ1-2; D is undetermined. CDR1 and CDR2 from the germline V gene are LNHDA and SQIVND (reference sequence). V dropped 3 bases and J dropped 2 bases, with 10 bases sitting between them. The CDR3 contains 14 residues. The CDR3 reads CASSIGSPNYGYTF. The CDR3 coding sequence is TGTGCCAGTAGTATTGGCAGTCCGAACTATGGCTACACCTTC.

The rearrangement uses TRBV7-2 and TRBJ1-5; 7 positions agree with TRBD1. J lost 3 bases, V lost 6 bases, and 8 bases had no gene match. The germline gives CDR1 SGHTA, CDR2 FQGNSA. This CDR3 is 15 amino acids long. The CDR3 spells CASSKIQGHNQPQHF. CDR3 coding DNA: TGTGCCAGCAGTAAAATACAGGGGCACAATCAGCCCCAGCATTTT.

The chain combines TRBV18 with TRBJ1-1, with 8 bases that match TRBD1. Germline V gives CDR1 KGHSH, CDR2 LQKENI. V was pared by 4 bases and J by 6 bases, with 4 bases of the junction left unmatched. This CDR3 is built from 13 residues. Here the CDR3 reads CASSRKQGAEAFF. For the CDR3, the DNA is TGTGCCAGCTCACGTAAACAGGGGGCTGAAGCTTTCTTT.

The chain employs TRBV11-2 and TRBJ2-3; TRBD2 aligns across 8 bases. The CDR3 spans 14 residues. Germline V gives CDR1 SGHAT, CDR2 FQNNGV. The ends lost 1 base at V and 4 bases at J; junction bases unmatched: 1. The CDR3 region is CASSLAGGPDTQYF. The CDR3 DNA reads as TGTGCCAGCAGCTTAGCGGGGGGGCCAGATACGCAGTATTTT.

The rearrangement links TRBV29-1 to TRBJ1-1; D gene unclear. CDR3 size: 14 residues. Trimming shortened V by 6 bases and J by 3 bases, and 17 bases separated the two germline ends. The germline V gene encodes CDR1 SQVTM and CDR2 ANQGSEA. The CDR3 DNA reads TGCAGCGTCGACCCGGGTCCCGAGGACACTGAAGCTTTCTTT. This gives the protein CSVDPGPEDTEAFF.